This T cell receptor (beta chain) was sequenced for a study of blood T cell repertoires in COVID-19. The CDR3 sequence is 17 residues long. V was clipped by 4 bases and J by 2 bases, with 18 bases between them. CDR1 and CDR2 from the germline V gene are SGHVS and FQNEAQ. Sequenced by immunoSEQ multiplex PCR; TCRdb stores in-frame clones only, minus some. The table lists about 34,000 clones, approximately 80% of them singletons. The chain combines TRBV7-8 with TRBJ1-3, with a possible D match to TRBD1 (6 bases). This clonotype was sampled from a man at least 80 years old with acute or convalescent COVID-19. Sequenced sample: peripheral blood. This chain's CDR3 is CASSSNPLRQAGNTIYF. CDR3 bases: TGTGCCAGCAGCTCGAACCCCTTAAGACAGGCTGGAAACACCATATATTTT.